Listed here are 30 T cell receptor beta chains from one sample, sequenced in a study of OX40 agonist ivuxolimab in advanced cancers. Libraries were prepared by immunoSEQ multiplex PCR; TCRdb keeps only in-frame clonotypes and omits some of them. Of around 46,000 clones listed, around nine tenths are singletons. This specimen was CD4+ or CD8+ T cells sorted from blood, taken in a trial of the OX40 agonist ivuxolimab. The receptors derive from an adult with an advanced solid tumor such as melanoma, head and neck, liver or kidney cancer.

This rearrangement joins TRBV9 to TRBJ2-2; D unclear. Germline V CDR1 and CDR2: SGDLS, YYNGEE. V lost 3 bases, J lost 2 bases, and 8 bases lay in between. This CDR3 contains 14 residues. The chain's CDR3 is CASSELGNTGELFF. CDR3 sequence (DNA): TGTGCCAGCAGCGAGCTAGGAAACACCGGGGAGCTGTTTTTT.

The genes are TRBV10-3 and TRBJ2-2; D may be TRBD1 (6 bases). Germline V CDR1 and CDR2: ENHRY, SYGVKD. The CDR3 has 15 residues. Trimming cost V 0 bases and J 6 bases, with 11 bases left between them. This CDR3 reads CAISESAGVAGELFF. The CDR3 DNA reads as TGTGCCATCAGTGAGTCGGCAGGGGTGGCCGGGGAGCTGTTTTTT.

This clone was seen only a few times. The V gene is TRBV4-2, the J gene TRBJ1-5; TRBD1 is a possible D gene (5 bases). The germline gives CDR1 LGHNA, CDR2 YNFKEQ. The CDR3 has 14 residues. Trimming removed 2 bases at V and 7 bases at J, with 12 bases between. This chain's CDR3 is CASSQIAGNQPQHF. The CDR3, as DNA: TGTGCCAGCAGCCAAATTGCAGGGAACCAGCCCCAGCATTTT.

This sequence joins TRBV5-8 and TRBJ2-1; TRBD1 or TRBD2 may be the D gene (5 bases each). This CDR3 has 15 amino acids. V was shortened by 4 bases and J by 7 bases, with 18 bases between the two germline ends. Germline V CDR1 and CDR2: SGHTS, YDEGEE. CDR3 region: CASSLPRDGRNEQFF. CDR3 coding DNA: TGTGCCAGCAGCCTACCAAGGGACGGAAGAAATGAGCAGTTCTTC.

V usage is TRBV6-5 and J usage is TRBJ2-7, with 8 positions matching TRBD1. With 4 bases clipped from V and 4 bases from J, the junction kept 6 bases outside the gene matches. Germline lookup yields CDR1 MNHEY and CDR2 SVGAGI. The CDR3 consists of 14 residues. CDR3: CASSLRTGFYEQYF. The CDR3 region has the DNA TGTGCCAGCAGTTTACGGACAGGGTTTTACGAGCAGTACTTC.

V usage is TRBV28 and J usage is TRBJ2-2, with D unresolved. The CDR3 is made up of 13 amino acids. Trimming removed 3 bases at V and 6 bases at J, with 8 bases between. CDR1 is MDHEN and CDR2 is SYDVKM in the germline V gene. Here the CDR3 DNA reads TGTGCCAGCAGTTTTGTCCTCGCCGGGGAGCTGTTTTTT. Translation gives CASSFVLAGELFF.

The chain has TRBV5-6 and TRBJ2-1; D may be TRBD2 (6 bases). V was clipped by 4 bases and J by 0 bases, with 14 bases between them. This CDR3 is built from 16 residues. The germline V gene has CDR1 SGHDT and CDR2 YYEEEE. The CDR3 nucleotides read TGTGCCAGCAGCCCACTTCTAGCGCCCTCCTACAATGAGCAGTTCTTC. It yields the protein CASSPLLAPSYNEQFF.

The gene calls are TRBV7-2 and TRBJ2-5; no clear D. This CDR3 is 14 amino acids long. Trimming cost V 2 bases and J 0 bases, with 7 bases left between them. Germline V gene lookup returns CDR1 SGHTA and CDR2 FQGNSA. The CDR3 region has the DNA TGTGCCAGCAGCTTATACAGCAACCAAGAGACCCAGTACTTC. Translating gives CASSLYSNQETQYF.

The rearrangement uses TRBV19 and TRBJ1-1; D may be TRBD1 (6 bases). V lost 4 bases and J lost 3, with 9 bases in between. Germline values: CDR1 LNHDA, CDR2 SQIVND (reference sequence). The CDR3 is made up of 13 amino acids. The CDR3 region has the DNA TGTGCCAGTAGTAGCAGGGGCTACACTGAAGCTTTCTTT. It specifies CASSSRGYTEAFF.

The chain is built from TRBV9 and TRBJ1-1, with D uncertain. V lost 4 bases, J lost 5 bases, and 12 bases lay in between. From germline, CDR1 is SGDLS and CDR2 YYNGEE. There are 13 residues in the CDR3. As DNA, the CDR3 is TGTGCCAGCAGCAATACCGGGAGTACTGAAGCTTTCTTT. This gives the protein CASSNTGSTEAFF.

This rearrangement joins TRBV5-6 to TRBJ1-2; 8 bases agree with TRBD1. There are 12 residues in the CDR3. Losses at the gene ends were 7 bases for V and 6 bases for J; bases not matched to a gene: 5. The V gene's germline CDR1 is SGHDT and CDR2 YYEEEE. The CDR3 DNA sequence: TGTGCCAGCTCGGGACAGGCTAATGGCTACACCTTC. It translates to CASSGQANGYTF.

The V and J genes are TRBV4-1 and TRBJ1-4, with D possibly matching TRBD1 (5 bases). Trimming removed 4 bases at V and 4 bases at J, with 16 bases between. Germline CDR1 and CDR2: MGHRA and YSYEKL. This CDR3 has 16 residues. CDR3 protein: CASSRSDTQLNEKLFF. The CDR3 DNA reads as TGCGCCAGCAGCCGCTCGGACACTCAGCTTAATGAAAAACTGTTTTTT.

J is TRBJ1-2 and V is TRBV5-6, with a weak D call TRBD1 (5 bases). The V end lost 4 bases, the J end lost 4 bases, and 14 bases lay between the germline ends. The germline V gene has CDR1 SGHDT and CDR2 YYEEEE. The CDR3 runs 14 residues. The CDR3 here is CASSPGTEFYGYTF. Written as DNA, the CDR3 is TGTGCCAGCAGCCCCGGGACGGAATTCTATGGCTACACCTTC. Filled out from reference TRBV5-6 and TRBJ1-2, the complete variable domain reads DAGVTQSPTHLIKTRGQQVTLRCSPKSGHDTVSWYQQALGQGPQFIFQYYEEEERQRGNFPDRFSGHQFPNYSSELNVNALLLGDSALYLCASSPGTEFYGYTFGSGTRLTVV.

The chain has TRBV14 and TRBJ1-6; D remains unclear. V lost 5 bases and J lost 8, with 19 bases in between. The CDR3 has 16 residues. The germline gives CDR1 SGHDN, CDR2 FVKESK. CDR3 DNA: TGTGCCAGCAGCTCACCCTTGGAGGACGGGCATTCACCCCTCCACTTT. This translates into CASSSPLEDGHSPLHF.

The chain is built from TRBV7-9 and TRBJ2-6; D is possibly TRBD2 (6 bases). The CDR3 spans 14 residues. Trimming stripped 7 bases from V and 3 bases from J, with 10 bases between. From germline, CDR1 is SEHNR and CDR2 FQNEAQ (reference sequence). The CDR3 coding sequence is TGTGCCAGCACCATCGGGGGTGGGGCCAACGTCCTGACTTTC. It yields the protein CASTIGGGANVLTF.

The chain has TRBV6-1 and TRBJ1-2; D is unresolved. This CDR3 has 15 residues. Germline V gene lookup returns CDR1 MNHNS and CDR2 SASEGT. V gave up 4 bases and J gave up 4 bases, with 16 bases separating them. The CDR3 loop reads CASSGEFDTGYGYTF. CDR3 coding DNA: TGTGCCAGCAGTGGGGAGTTTGACACCGGCTATGGCTACACCTTC.

The CDR3 sequence: CASSQLTGTFDTDTQYF. In nucleotides, the CDR3 is TGTGCCAGCAGCCAATTGACCGGGACATTTGACACAGATACGCAGTATTTT. The V call is TRBV4-2, the J call TRBJ2-3, with a tentative D call TRBD1 (6 bases). V gave up 2 bases and J gave up 2 bases, with 17 bases separating them. This CDR3 has 17 residues. Looked up from germline, CDR1 is LGHNA and CDR2 is YNFKEQ.

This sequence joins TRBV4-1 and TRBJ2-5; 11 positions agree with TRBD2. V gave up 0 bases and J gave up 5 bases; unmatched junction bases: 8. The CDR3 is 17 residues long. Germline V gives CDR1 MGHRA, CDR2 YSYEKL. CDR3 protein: CASSQDWLAGGWETQYF. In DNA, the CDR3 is TGCGCCAGCAGCCAAGATTGGCTAGCGGGGGGTTGGGAGACCCAGTACTTC.

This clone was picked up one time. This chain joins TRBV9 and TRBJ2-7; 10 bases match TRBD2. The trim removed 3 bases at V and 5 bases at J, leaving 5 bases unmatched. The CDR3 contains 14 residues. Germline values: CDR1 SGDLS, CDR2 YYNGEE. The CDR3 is CASSALSGRNEQYF. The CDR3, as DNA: TGTGCCAGCAGCGCCCTTAGCGGGAGGAACGAGCAGTACTTC. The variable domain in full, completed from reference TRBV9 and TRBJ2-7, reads DSGVTQTPKHLITATGQRVTLRCSPRSGDLSVYWYQQSLDQGLQFLIQYYNGEERAKGNILERFSAQQFPDLHSELNLSSLELGDSALYFCASSALSGRNEQYFGPGTRLTVT.

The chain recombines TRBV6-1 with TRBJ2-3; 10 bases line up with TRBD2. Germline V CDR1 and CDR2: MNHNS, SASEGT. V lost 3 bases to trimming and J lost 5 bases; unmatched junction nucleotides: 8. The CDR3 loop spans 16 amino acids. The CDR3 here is CASSEVSGRFQDTQYF. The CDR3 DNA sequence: TGTGCCAGCAGTGAGGTTAGCGGGAGGTTCCAAGATACGCAGTATTTT.

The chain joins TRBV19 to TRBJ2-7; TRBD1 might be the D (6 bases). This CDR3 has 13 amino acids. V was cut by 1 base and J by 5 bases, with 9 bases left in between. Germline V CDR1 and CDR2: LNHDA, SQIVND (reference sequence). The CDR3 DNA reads TGTGCCAGTAGTATAGGGGCAGGGGACGAGCAGTACGTC. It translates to CASSIGAGDEQYV.

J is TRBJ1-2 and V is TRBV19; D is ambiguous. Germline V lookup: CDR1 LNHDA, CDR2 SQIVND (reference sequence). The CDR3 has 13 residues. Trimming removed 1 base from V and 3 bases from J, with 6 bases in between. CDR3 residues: CASSIVPDYGYTF. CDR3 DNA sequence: TGTGCCAGTAGTATAGTACCGGACTATGGCTACACCTTC.

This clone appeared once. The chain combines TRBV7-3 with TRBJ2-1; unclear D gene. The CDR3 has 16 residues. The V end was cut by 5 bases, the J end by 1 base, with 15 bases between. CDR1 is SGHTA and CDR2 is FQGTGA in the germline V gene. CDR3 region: CASSPESRSSYNEQFF. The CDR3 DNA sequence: TGTGCCAGCAGCCCCGAAAGCCGAAGTTCCTACAATGAGCAGTTCTTC.

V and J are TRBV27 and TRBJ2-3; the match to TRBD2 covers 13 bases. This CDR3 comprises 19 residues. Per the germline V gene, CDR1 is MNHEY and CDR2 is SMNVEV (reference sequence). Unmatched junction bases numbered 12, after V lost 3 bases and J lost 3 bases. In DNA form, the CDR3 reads TGTGCCAGCAGTTTGGCTGGGATTTGGACTAGCGGGAGTACAGATACGCAGTATTTT. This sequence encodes CASSLAGIWTSGSTDTQYF.

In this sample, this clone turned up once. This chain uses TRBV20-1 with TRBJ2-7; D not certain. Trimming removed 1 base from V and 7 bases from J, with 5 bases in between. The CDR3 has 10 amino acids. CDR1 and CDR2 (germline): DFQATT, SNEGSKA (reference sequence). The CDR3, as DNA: TGCAGTGCTAGAGGGCCAGAGCAGTACTTC. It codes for CSARGPEQYF.

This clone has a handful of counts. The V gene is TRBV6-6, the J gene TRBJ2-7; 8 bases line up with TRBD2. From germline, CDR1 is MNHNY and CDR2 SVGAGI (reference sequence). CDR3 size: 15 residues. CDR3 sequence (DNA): TGTGCCAGCAGGTACTGGGCGGGGGGCTCCTACGAGCAGTACGTC. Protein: CASRYWAGGSYEQYV.

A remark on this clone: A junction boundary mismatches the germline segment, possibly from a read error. The CDR3 coding sequence is TGTGCCAGCAGCGAAGGGTTCATTCCCTCCACAGATACGCAGTATTTT. As protein: CASSEGFIPSTDTQYF. This chain joins TRBV6-1 and TRBJ2-3; no definite D call. In germline, CDR1 is MNHNS, CDR2 SASEGT. CDR3 length: 16 amino acids.

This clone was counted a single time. CDR3 residues: CASSLAAGRGNTIYF. CDR3 sequence (DNA): TGTGCCAGCAGCTTAGCGGCGGGACGGGGAAACACCATATATTTT. The chain recombines TRBV7-6 with TRBJ1-3, with D possibly TRBD1 on 5 matching bases. Trimming removed 0 bases at V and 4 bases at J, with 10 bases between. From germline, CDR1 is SGHVS and CDR2 FNYEAQ. The length of the CDR3 is 15 residues.

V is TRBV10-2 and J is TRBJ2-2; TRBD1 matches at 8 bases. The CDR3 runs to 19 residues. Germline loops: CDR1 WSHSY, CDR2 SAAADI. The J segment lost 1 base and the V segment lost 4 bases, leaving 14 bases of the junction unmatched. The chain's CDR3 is CASSAPDFGQGGNTGELFF. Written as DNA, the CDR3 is TGCGCCAGCAGTGCGCCCGACTTTGGACAGGGCGGGAACACCGGGGAGCTGTTTTTT.

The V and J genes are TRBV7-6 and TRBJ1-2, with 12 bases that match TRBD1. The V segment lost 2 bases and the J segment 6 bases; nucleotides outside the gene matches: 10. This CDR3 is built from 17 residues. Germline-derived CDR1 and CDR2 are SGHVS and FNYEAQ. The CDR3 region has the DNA TGTGCCAGCAGCTTATCCATTATCGGGACAGGGGGCGATGGCTACACCTTC. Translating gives CASSLSIIGTGGDGYTF.